Below are 14 T cell receptor beta chains sequenced from a single sample in a study of long-term antiretroviral therapy in people with HIV. immunoSEQ v3.0 was run at survey level. Clones were sequenced by immunoSEQ multiplex PCR, and TCRdb holds only the in-frame ones, with some missing. Of approximately 17,000 clones listed, 88% are singletons. This specimen consisted of unsorted PBMCs, obtained 0.7 years before starting antiretroviral therapy. These receptors were collected from a man aged 45-60 years with HIV.

The gene calls are TRBV5-6 and TRBJ2-5; no firm D call. CDR1 SGHDT and CDR2 YYEEEE come from the germline V gene. The CDR3 loop spans 13 amino acids. V gave up 4 bases and J gave up 4 bases, with 11 bases separating them. CDR3 amino acids: CASSRTAIETQYF. The CDR3 region has the DNA TGTGCCAGCAGCCGGACGGCCATAGAGACCCAGTACTTC.

This chain connects TRBV6-5 to TRBJ1-1, with D unclear. V lost 2 bases and J lost 4, with 2 bases in between. The CDR3 totals 11 residues. Germline CDR1 is MNHEY and CDR2 is SVGAGI. The CDR3 coding sequence is TGTGCCAGCAGTTACCGCACTGAAGCTTTCTTT. Its protein is CASSYRTEAFF.

The gene calls are TRBV29-1 and TRBJ1-5, with 7 bases lining up with TRBD1. There are 14 residues in the CDR3. Germline lookup yields CDR1 SQVTM and CDR2 ANQGSEA. Trimming cost V 6 bases and J 4 bases; bases outside gene matches: 9. The CDR3 nucleotides read TGCAGCGTGCAAACAGGGGATCGGAATCAGCCCCAGCATTTT. Its translation is CSVQTGDRNQPQHF.

CDR3: CAWSVQGATGEQYF. DNA of the CDR3: TGTGCCTGGAGTGTCCAGGGGGCAACGGGCGAGCAGTACTTC. The genes are TRBV30 and TRBJ2-7; 8 bases fit TRBD1. The CDR3 extends over 14 amino acids. V dropped 0 bases and J dropped 6; count of bases not matched to a gene: 7. Germline values: CDR1 GTSNPN, CDR2 SVGIG (reference sequence).

This clone is a singleton in its sample. V and J are TRBV2 and TRBJ1-2; no definite D call. Germline lookup yields CDR1 SNHLY and CDR2 FYNNEI. This CDR3 spans 14 amino acids. Trimming took off 6 bases at V and 6 bases at J, with 17 bases between the two ends. CDR3 nucleotide sequence: TGTGCCAGCAGCTTGTTGGTCCCAAGCCATGGCTACACCTTC. Translated, it gives CASSLLVPSHGYTF.

This sequence joins TRBV5-1 and TRBJ1-1, with D unclear. Germline lookup yields CDR1 SGHRS and CDR2 YFSETQ. The CDR3 length is 18 residues. Trimming removed 1 base at V and 4 bases at J, with 23 bases between. CDR3 coding DNA: TGCGCCAGCAGCTTGCGCCCCCGGGGAGGGTGGGATAGCACTGAAGCTTTCTTT. The encoded protein is CASSLRPRGGWDSTEAFF.

This clone was detected only once. The chain joins TRBV18 to TRBJ2-1; 8 positions agree with TRBD1. This CDR3 is 14 amino acids long. Germline loops: CDR1 KGHSH, CDR2 LQKENI. J gave up 7 bases and V 4 bases, and 6 bases lay outside the gene matches. Here the CDR3 reads CASSQDQGANEQFF. The CDR3 nucleotides are TGTGCCAGCTCACAGGACCAGGGGGCAAATGAGCAGTTCTTC. Full variable domain (remainder filled in from reference TRBV18 and TRBJ2-1): NAGVMQNPRHLVRRRGQEARLRCSPMKGHSHVYWYRQLPEEGLKFMVYLQKENIIDESGMPKERFSAEFPKEGPSILRIQQVVRGDSAAYFCASSQDQGANEQFFGPGTRLTVL.

The J gene is TRBJ2-1, the V gene TRBV19; D unclear. CDR3 length: 15 amino acids. Trimming took off 3 bases at V and 7 bases at J, with 16 bases between the two ends. The germline V gene has CDR1 LNHDA and CDR2 SQIVND (reference sequence). The CDR3 DNA is TGTGCCAGTAGTATTGCAGCGTCAGTTCGGAATGAGCAGTTCTTC. Its protein is CASSIAASVRNEQFF.

This clone was seen only once. The genes are TRBV6-5 and TRBJ2-1, with D possibly TRBD1 on 6 matching bases. V gave up 6 bases and J gave up 2 bases, with 14 bases separating them. The CDR3 consists of 15 residues. Germline lookup yields CDR1 MNHEY and CDR2 SVGAGI. The CDR3 here is CASSTGTSTYNEQFF. The DNA of the CDR3 is TGTGCCAGCAGCACCGGGACATCGACCTACAATGAGCAGTTCTTC.

The chain is built from TRBV19 and TRBJ1-6; weak D call: TRBD1 (5 bases). Trimming pared 5 bases from V and 6 bases from J, leaving 14 bases between. Germline V gives CDR1 LNHDA, CDR2 SQIVND (reference sequence). The CDR3 extends over 15 amino acids. The CDR3 coding sequence is TGTGCCAGTAGTGGCTCTTCGGGGACTAATTCACCCCTCCACTTT. Protein sequence: CASSGSSGTNSPLHF.

This sequence joins TRBV23-1 and TRBJ2-2; 12 bases agree with TRBD2. TRBV23-1 is placed among ORFs of uncertain function. The CDR3 runs 16 residues. V trimming: 3 bases; J trimming: 7 bases; junction bases outside the gene matches: 6. CDR3: CASSHPSGRAGGELFF. The CDR3 coding sequence is TGCGCCAGCAGTCACCCTAGCGGGAGGGCCGGCGGGGAGCTGTTTTTT.

This chain joins TRBV28 and TRBJ1-1; 7 nucleotides match TRBD1. Germline CDR1 and CDR2: MDHEN and SYDVKM. V dropped 9 bases and J dropped 8; count of bases not matched to a gene: 15. The CDR3 consists of 14 residues. CDR3 sequence reads: CASCTGDGYQEAFF. The CDR3 DNA is TGTGCCAGTTGTACAGGGGATGGTTATCAGGAAGCTTTCTTT.

The V call is TRBV21-1, the J call TRBJ2-7; the D call in the table, TRBD2, was not verified against the DNA. TRBV21-1 is noted as a pseudogene. CDR3 size: 18 residues. CDR3: CASSKGDQMGGRAYEQYF. The CDR3 DNA reads TGTGCCAGCAGCAAAGGGGACCAAATGGGCGGGAGGGCCTACGAGCAGTACTTC.

The chain uses TRBV7-9 and TRBJ1-1; D is unresolved. Germline CDR1 reads SEHNR; CDR2 reads FQNEAQ (reference sequence). The CDR3 loop spans 13 amino acids. V gave up 5 bases and J gave up 1 base, with 8 bases separating them. This CDR3 is CASSLRENTEAFF. CDR3 nucleotides: TGTGCCAGCAGCCTACGGGAGAACACTGAAGCTTTCTTT.